A single T cell receptor beta chain is shown here with its context. The antigen is unknown. The data were taken from a study of chemoradiotherapy in HPV16-positive cancers. Study findings and constraints: Only a couple of HPV16-positive patients supplied the functional HPV-specificity definition. In HPV16-positive patients, HPV-responsive T-cell expansion tracked better recurrence-free survival. During treatment, candidate HPV-specific clones and E7-related motifs expanded in tumor.

Trimming at V came to 5 bases and at J to 4 bases, leaving 2 bases not matched to a gene. This CDR3 is built from 15 residues. Germline CDR1 reads SEHNR; CDR2 reads FQNEAQ (reference sequence). Profiling relied on immunoSEQ multiplex PCR, and the TCRdb table lists in-frame clones only, not all of them. This sample has more than 1,500 clones, with 82% found just once. V and J are TRBV7-9 and TRBJ2-1; 13 bases agree with TRBD2. The source material was tumor tissue, sampled from a patient who underwent chemoradiotherapy. This clonotype was obtained from a human donor with HPV-associated anogenital cancer. CDR3 in amino acids: CASSATSGGYNEQFF. The CDR3, as DNA: TGTGCCAGCAGCGCGACTAGCGGGGGGTACAATGAGCAGTTCTTC.